One TCR beta chain is described in this entry. In this sample, this clone turned up a few times. Its antigen is not yet known. Qualities for individual bases were not recorded, and no much larger clone is one base off. The library was made by the immunoSEQ multiplex PCR assay. The published analysis was carried out like this. A statistical classification framework was built to diagnose cytomegalovirus status from the catalog of TCR beta chain sequences. The table was pulled from immuneACCESS by TCRdb, which kept in-frame rearrangements only. Such tables lose some clones; where checked, under half of the loss comes from unresolved V genes, and the rest has no known cause. V and J calls and clone size are given by that table; D and trimming were obtained from the DNA. For this sample there are about 160,000 clones; roughly 86% appear just once. The top ten constitute 4% to 5% of the sample. These data originate in a study of cytomegalovirus exposure and HLA in healthy donors (dated by TCRdb to the late 2010s). With respect to the entire study: The 666 repertoires of the first cohort and the roughly 120 validation repertoires were produced on the same platform, according to a later analysis. To predict cytomegalovirus infection status, the study combined high-throughput TCR immunosequencing, statistical association of individual TCRs with disease status, and machine learning. A separate validation cohort of about 110 different subjects was used in addition to the roughly 720-subject first cohort. The study aimed to test whether cataloging public T cell receptors could reveal signatures of past pathogen exposure.

The paper's findings and limits, for the study overall: A few of the identified cytomegalovirus-associated TCR beta chains were confirmed in vitro to be specific for cytomegalovirus antigens. The validation cohort had no HLA typing available for a later analysis, so co-occurrence within that cohort was assessed over all 130 or so repertoires. Of the cluster scores, 94% were above 0 in a later analysis, which found that TCRs clustered in the first cohort also tended to co-occur in the 95 to 150 validation repertoires. The classifier was reported to diagnose cytomegalovirus status with high specificity and sensitivity in both the original cohort and the validation cohort. Across donors, most TCR sequences were observed very rarely, whereas some public TCRs were present in many individuals. In the study, 150 to 200 TCR beta chains were listed as associated with cytomegalovirus. It was suggested by the authors that the approach could potentially be generalized to other disease states and immunological phenotypes.

V and J lose 5 bases and 3 bases, and a span of 10 bases separates them. Counted from cysteine to phenylalanine, this CDR3 has 13 amino acids. CDR3 DNA only is kept here, 39 bases in frame from base 1. The germline V gene yields SGHTA for CDR1 and FQGTGA for CDR2. The donors belonged to the validation cohort of about 120 subjects, which was separate from the approximately 680-subject first cohort. The specimen was PBMCs. The sequence was obtained from a man aged 18 to 29 in good health and CMV-seropositive. The chain couples TRBV7-3 to TRBJ1-1; TRBD1 could be the D gene, as 5 bases match. The CDR3: CASSLGPDTEAFF. The sequenced DNA is TGTGCCAGCAGCCTGGGGCCCGACACTGAAGCTTTCTTT.